This TCR beta chain was retrieved from a study of shared clonotypes between healthy human individuals. The repertoire was sequenced with immunoSEQ multiplex PCR; TCRdb's copy has only in-frame clones and lacks some. This sample has 230,000 or so clones, with approximately 65% found just once. The CDR3 covers 12 residues. The germline V gene encodes CDR1 SGHRS and CDR2 YFSETQ. Trimming removed 3 bases from V and 3 bases from J, with 7 bases in between. Material for sequencing was memory CD4+ T cells sorted from blood. Subset noted: CD45RA-negative fraction. The receptor comes from a man aged 25 to 40 in good health. V and J are TRBV5-1 and TRBJ2-7; D remains ambiguous. The CDR3 here is CASSSKDYEQYF. CDR3 DNA sequence: TGCGCCAGCAGCTCGAAGGACTACGAGCAGTACTTC.